The T cell receptor (beta chain) under discussion was sequenced for a study of blood T cell repertoires in COVID-19. V lost 0 bases, J lost 9 bases, and 7 bases stayed unmatched. The CDR3 is made up of 13 amino acids. Germline assignment: CDR1 GTSNPN and CDR2 SVGIG (reference sequence). TCRdb keeps only in-frame clones here, not all; method: immunoSEQ multiplex PCR. The sample carries about 100,000 clones, approximately 84% recorded once. This receptor was obtained from a man younger than 45 in a cohort sampled during active COVID-19. This rearrangement joins TRBV30 to TRBJ1-1; 7 bases agree with TRBD1. Sequenced input: peripheral blood. The CDR3 loop reads CAWSVWDSRKAFF. CDR3 nucleotides: TGTGCCTGGAGTGTATGGGACAGCCGAAAAGCTTTCTTT.